This T cell receptor (beta chain) is drawn from a study of lymphopenia after photon versus proton radiotherapy. General study points: After lymphocyte nadir, photon-treated repertoires showed oligoclonal expansion, especially CD8+ Temra. Under photons, naive T cells and diversity fell while effector/memory populations rose.

Clones were read by immunoSEQ multiplex PCR, and TCRdb kept only the in-frame ones, dropping some. The data contain 55,000 to 70,000 clones, about 90% of them singletons. This clone appeared a few times. Its antigen is undetermined. This material consisted of peripheral blood, taken from a patient treated with proton-based radiotherapy. This TCR was sampled from a man older than 75 with esophageal cancer.

CDR3 in amino acids: CASRRWTGELFF. The CDR3 bases are TGTGCCAGTAGAAGGTGGACCGGGGAGCTGTTTTTT. V is TRBV19 and J is TRBJ2-2; D gene unclear. The germline V and J ends were trimmed by 6 bases and 5 bases, with 7 bases remaining between them. CDR3 length: 12 residues. Germline assignment: CDR1 LNHDA and CDR2 SQIVND (reference sequence). Supplemented by reference TRBV19 and TRBJ2-2, the full variable domain reads DGGITQSPKYLFRKEGQNVTLSCEQNLNHDAMYWYRQDPGQGLRLIYYSQIVNDFQKGDIAEGYSVSREKKESFPLTVTSAQKNPTAFYLCASRRWTGELFFGEGSRLTVL.